This T cell receptor (beta chain) was found in a study of shared clonotypes between healthy human individuals. Clones were read by immunoSEQ multiplex PCR, and TCRdb kept only the in-frame ones, dropping some. In the table there are about 2.1 million clones, about 93% of which are singletons. Germline assignment: CDR1 ENHRY and CDR2 SYGVKD. V was trimmed by 6 bases and J by 2 bases, leaving 18 bases between them. This CDR3 is 16 amino acids long. CD45RO-negative cells were positively selected for CCR7, leaving out terminally differentiated effector memory CD45RA+ cells. The source material was naive CD8+ T cells from PBMCs. The genes are TRBV10-3 and TRBJ2-3, with D possibly being TRBD2 (5 bases). The TCR was taken from a man aged 18 to 30 in good health. Some clones in this sample may be carry-over from other donors' samples. CDR3: CAISSREKRSTDTQYF. The CDR3 nucleotides read TGTGCCATCAGCTCACGGGAAAAGAGGTCCACAGATACGCAGTATTTT.